This TCR beta chain was recovered during a study of somatic mutations in cytotoxic T cells in rheumatoid arthritis. Study-level background: The authors flow-sorted some V beta antibody-stained T-cell populations at nearly 100% purity, including V beta1+ cells that they sequenced for TCRB. Findings and limits, study-wide: No significant CD8+ T-cell clonality difference was found between rheumatoid arthritis patients and age-matched controls. A largest CD8+ clone above 20% of CD8+ cells occurred in about an eighth of the 65 patients. An age-related increase in CD8+ clonality was seen in rheumatoid arthritis patients but not in healthy controls.

Sequencing was performed with immunoSEQ multiplex PCR; in TCRdb, only in-frame clones are kept and a portion is missing. In the table there are under 11,000 clones, 80% of which are singletons. Trimming pared 1 base from V and 0 bases from J, leaving 4 bases between. CDR1 SGHDN and CDR2 FVKESK come from the germline V gene. The CDR3 has 14 residues. This clone has just a few counts. Its specificity is unknown. This sequence originates from an adult with rheumatoid arthritis. The V gene is TRBV14, the J gene TRBJ1-5; D is unclear. The material sequenced was CD8+ T cells sorted from blood. CDR3 DNA sequence: TGTGCCAGCAGCCAAGGACCTAGCAATCAGCCCCAGCATTTT. This encodes CASSQGPSNQPQHF.